This entry is about one TCR beta chain. The data were taken from a study of control samples from healthy donors and cancer patients. Only in-frame clones appear in the TCRdb table, and some are missing; sequencing was by immunoSEQ multiplex PCR. The repertoire holds some 410,000 clones, with around 90% as singletons. The source of this sequence is a man in his forties or fifties with head and neck cancer. The source material was PBMCs.

For the CDR3, the DNA is TGTGCCAGCAGCCCCCGAGGAGCGGGCACAGATACGCAGTATTTT. Its protein is CASSPRGAGTDTQYF. The rearrangement joins TRBV11-2 to TRBJ2-3; the D gene is possibly TRBD2 (5 bases). The germline V and J ends were trimmed by 5 bases and 1 base, with 13 bases remaining between them. The CDR3 totals 15 residues. Germline V lookup: CDR1 SGHAT, CDR2 FQNNGV.